The next 3 T cell receptor beta chains were all read from a single sample in a study of long-term antiretroviral therapy in people with HIV. Run at survey level, the immunoSEQ assay was version v3.0. This table comes from immunoSEQ multiplex PCR, and its TCRdb copy is limited to in-frame clones, with some not included. Of some 28,000 clones in the sample, about 95% were seen once. The specimen comprised unsorted PBMCs, sampled 5.3 years after starting antiretroviral therapy. These receptors all come from a man aged 50 to 59 with HIV.

The V and J genes are TRBV5-4 and TRBJ1-1; D might be TRBD1 (5 bases). CDR3 size: 18 residues. Germline V lookup: CDR1 SGHNT, CDR2 YYREEE (reference sequence). V was trimmed by 4 bases and J by 0 bases, leaving 22 bases between them. The CDR3, as DNA: TGTGCCAGCAGCACGGCGGGCAGGGTGGTTGACATGAACACTGAAGCTTTCTTT. The encoded protein is CASSTAGRVVDMNTEAFF.

The J gene is TRBJ2-2, the V gene TRBV10-1, with 7 bases matching TRBD1. The ends lost 8 bases at V and 0 bases at J; junction bases unmatched: 0. The CDR3 is 13 amino acids. Germline V gene data show CDR1 as WNHNN and CDR2 as SYGVQD (reference sequence). CDR3 sequence: CASGTANTGELFF. CDR3 bases: TGCGCCAGCGGGACAGCGAACACCGGGGAGCTGTTTTTT.

This sequence joins TRBV10-3 and TRBJ2-2; 8 bases line up with TRBD2. The CDR3 sequence is 15 residues long. J gave up 1 base and V 7 bases, and 5 bases lay outside the gene matches. Germline loops: CDR1 ENHRY, CDR2 SYGVKD. Here the CDR3 DNA reads TGTGCCATCAAGAGAGCGGGGGTGAACACCGGGGAGCTGTTTTTT. It is translated as CAIKRAGVNTGELFF.